Following are 10 T cell receptor beta chains from one sample sequenced in a study of regulatory T cells in long-lasting Graves disease. The time point denotes: persistent/refractory GD, antithyroid drugs over 5 years with positive TRAb. PBMC RNA served as the TCR library source. Researchers made TCR beta libraries by using iRepertoire HTBI primers and running Arm-PCR on CDR3 regions. TCRdb redid the calling of the multiplex PCR reads with MiXCR, one entry per CDR3 protein. This sample has more than 300,000 distinct CDR3 sequences; about 20% occur once, and the top ten carry just under 30%. The input for sequencing was peripheral blood mononuclear cells (PBMCs), taken when the disease was refractory, from a patient treated with antithyroid drugs. Receptors originate from a female donor with Graves disease.

In the case of this clonotype: A much larger clone differs by one base, so this may be a read error. The conserved phenylalanine or tryptophan normally closing the CDR3 is absent here, so this likely arose from a read error. The CDR3 spells CSAVLSGEGTQYL. DNA of the CDR3: TGCAGTGCTGTACTTAGCGGGGAGGGGACCCAGTACTTA. The chain employs TRBV20-1 and TRBJ2-5; 8 bases line up with TRBD2. Losses at the gene ends were 5 bases for V and 7 bases for J; bases not matched to a gene: 9. CDR1 DFQATT and CDR2 SNEGSKA come from the germline V gene (reference sequence). The CDR3 totals 13 residues.

The chain is built from TRBV4-3 and TRBJ1-4; possible D gene TRBD1, 6 bases. V dropped 5 bases and J dropped 5 bases, with 15 bases sitting between them. The CDR3 contains 15 residues. CDR1 LGHNA and CDR2 YSLEER come from the germline V gene. For the CDR3, the DNA is TGCGCCAGCAGCAGGACAGCCCTGATAAATGAAAAACTGTTTTTT. This codes for CASSRTALINEKLFF.

In its sample, this clonotype was seen many times. The gene calls are TRBV20-1 and TRBJ1-1; tentative D call: TRBD1 (6 bases). CDR3 size: 13 residues. Trimming removed 6 bases at V and 7 bases at J, with 18 bases between. Germline V gene lookup returns CDR1 DFQATT and CDR2 SNEGSKA (reference sequence). The CDR3 loop is CSAYQGPIFEAFF. The CDR3 bases are TGCAGTGCCTACCAGGGGCCAATCTTTGAAGCTTTCTTT.

This clonotype was observed a handful of times. This chain joins TRBV9 and TRBJ2-5; possibly TRBD1 for D (6 bases). The V end lost 0 bases, the J end lost 2 bases, and 11 bases lay between the germline ends. CDR1 and CDR2 (germline): SGDLS, YYNGEE. The CDR3 contains 15 residues. CDR3 in amino acids: CASSVAGQPQETQYF. DNA for the CDR3: TGTGCCAGCAGCGTAGCTGGACAGCCTCAAGAGACCCAGTACTTC. The variable domain in full, completed from reference TRBV9 and TRBJ2-5, reads DSGVTQTPKHLITATGQRVTLRCSPRSGDLSVYWYQQSLDQGLQFLIQYYNGEERAKGNILERFSAQQFPDLHSELNLSSLELGDSALYFCASSVAGQPQETQYFGPGTRLLVL.

This clonotype was observed a handful of times. The chain uses TRBV20-1 and TRBJ2-7; D tentatively fits TRBD1 or TRBD2 (5 bases each). This CDR3 is 15 amino acids long. Deletions cut 3 bases from V and 3 bases from J, with 18 bases between. The germline CDR1 and CDR2 sequences are DFQATT and SNEGSKA (reference sequence). This CDR3 reads CSASALGTDNYEQYF. CDR3 sequence (DNA): TGCAGTGCTAGCGCCTTGGGGACGGATAACTACGAGCAGTACTTC.

This chain joins TRBV19 and TRBJ2-7, with D maybe TRBD2 (5 bases). Trimming took off 10 bases at V and 6 bases at J, with 13 bases between the two ends. Germline lookup yields CDR1 LNHDA and CDR2 SQIVND (reference sequence). The CDR3 contains 11 residues. CDR3 sequence: CATETIGEQYF. The CDR3 region has the DNA TGTGCCACGGAGACTATAGGCGAGCAGTACTTC.

The V and J genes are TRBV3-1 and TRBJ2-7, with no clear D. The CDR3 length is 14 residues. Deletions cut 0 bases from V and 3 bases from J, with 9 bases between. Germline V lookup: CDR1 LGHDT, CDR2 YNNKEL (reference sequence). The CDR3 protein is CASSQDLGNYEQYF. The CDR3 nucleotides are TGTGCCAGCAGCCAAGACCTGGGTAACTACGAGCAGTACTTC.

Ten or more counts support this clonotype. The CDR3 protein is CASSERSFGAFF. The DNA of the CDR3 is TGTGCCAGCAGCGAGAGGAGCTTTGGAGCTTTCTTT. V usage is TRBV2 and J usage is TRBJ1-1; unclear D gene. This CDR3 region has 12 residues. Germline CDR1 and CDR2: SNHLY and FYNNEI. The V end lost 6 bases, the J end lost 10 bases, and 15 bases lay between the germline ends.

In its sample, this clonotype was seen many times. V gene TRBV27 combines with J gene TRBJ1-1, with D hard to call. V was pared by 6 bases and J by 7 bases, with 15 bases between. The CDR3 is made up of 13 amino acids. CDR1 and CDR2 (germline): MNHEY, SMNVEV (reference sequence). CDR3 protein: CASRRVGLLEAFF. The CDR3 DNA follows: TGTGCCAGCAGGCGGGTAGGGCTTCTTGAAGCTTTCTTT.

By frequency in the sample, this clonotype is medium-sized. The V and J genes are TRBV27 and TRBJ1-5; possibly TRBD1 for D (6 bases). From germline, CDR1 is MNHEY and CDR2 SMNVEV (reference sequence). The length of the CDR3 is 15 residues. V dropped 7 bases and J dropped 0 bases, with 13 bases sitting between them. CDR3 nucleotides: TGTGCCAGCACCGAGCAGGGGAATAGCAATCAGCCCCAGCATTTT. This encodes CASTEQGNSNQPQHF.